The 12 T cell receptor beta chains presented below share a single source sample, sequenced in a study of response to subunit inactivated influenza vaccine. TCRdb reprocessed the RT-PCR reads with MiXCR, giving one entry per CDR3 protein. The sample includes 700,000 to 900,000 distinct CDR3 sequences, around 21% seen only once; the top ten take 10% to 13%. The input for sequencing was PBMCs from blood, taken 4 to 6 days after vaccination. All receptors come from a man between 50 and 59 years old who received an inactivated influenza vaccine.

A single count supports this clonotype. One end of the junction does not line up with germline, which may come from a read error. The chain carries TRBV4-2 and TRBJ2-3; 11 bases match TRBD2. Germline V lookup: CDR1 LGHNA, CDR2 YNFKEQ. CDR3 length: 17 amino acids. The CDR3 spells CASIQELLAGVPDTQYF. CDR3 nucleotides: TGTGCCAGCATCCAAGAATTACTAGCGGGGGTGCCAGATACGCAGTATTTT.

V and J are TRBV12-3 or TRBV12-4 and TRBJ2-7, with D unclear. The V end was cut by 2 bases, the J end by 3 bases, with 11 bases between. This CDR3 spans 14 amino acids. CDR3 DNA: TGTGCCAGCAGTTTAACTGGCAAATTCTACGAGCAGTACTTC. This encodes CASSLTGKFYEQYF.

This chain uses TRBV12-5 with TRBJ2-2; possibly TRBD1 or TRBD2 for D (5 bases each). Germline V gene sequence: CDR1 LGHNT, CDR2 FRNRAP. This CDR3 has 14 residues. Trimming cost V 9 bases and J 0 bases, with 11 bases left between them. The chain's CDR3 is CASRDAANTGELFF. Here the CDR3 DNA reads TGTGCTAGCCGGGACGCCGCGAACACCGGGGAGCTGTTTTTT. The full variable domain, with the rest looked up from reference TRBV12-5 and TRBJ2-2, is DARVTQTPRHKVTEMGQEVTMRCQPILGHNTVFWYRQTMMQGLELLAYFRNRAPLDDSGMPKDRFSAEMPDATLATLKIQPSEPRDSAVYFCASRDAANTGELFFGEGSRLTVL.

This clonotype occurred a few times. The chain links TRBV6-6 to TRBJ2-5; 7 bases match TRBD1. CDR3 length equals 13 residues. Looked up from germline, CDR1 is MNHNY and CDR2 is SVGAGI (reference sequence). V gave up 7 bases and J gave up 4 bases; unmatched junction bases: 6. This chain's CDR3 is CASTDRVGETQYF. CDR3 sequence (DNA): TGTGCCAGCACCGACAGGGTTGGAGAGACCCAGTACTTC.

This clonotype was recorded only once. The chain carries TRBV6-4 and TRBJ2-1; no reliable D call. The CDR3 spans 15 residues. V lost 6 bases and J 3 bases, leaving 15 bases between the germline ends. The germline CDR1 and CDR2 sequences are MRHNA and SNTAGT. CDR3 residues: CASSDDKHHYNEQFF. DNA for the CDR3: TGTGCCAGCAGCGATGACAAACACCACTACAATGAGCAGTTCTTC.

This clonotype was seen only a few times. The rearrangement joins TRBV20-1 to TRBJ2-2, with 7 positions matching TRBD2. The CDR3 spans 13 residues. Germline CDR1 is DFQATT and CDR2 is SNEGSKA (reference sequence). The V and J ends lost 2 bases and 6 bases, in that order; junction bases with no gene match: 3. The CDR3 sequence is CSARITSAGELFF. CDR3 nucleotides: TGCAGTGCTAGAATAACTAGCGCCGGGGAGCTGTTTTTT.

The table lists this clonotype with a few counts. The chain is built from TRBV10-2 and TRBJ1-1; D is possibly TRBD1 (5 bases). The CDR3 extends over 13 amino acids. V gave up 5 bases and J gave up 5 bases, with 12 bases separating them. CDR1 WSHSY and CDR2 SAAADI come from the germline V gene. In DNA, the CDR3 is TGCGCCAGCAGTATGACCAGGGAGACTGAAGCTTTCTTT. Amino acid sequence: CASSMTRETEAFF.

The V gene is TRBV7-9, the J gene TRBJ2-1; the D gene is possibly TRBD2 (6 bases). The V gene's germline CDR1 is SEHNR and CDR2 FQNEAQ (reference sequence). The CDR3 has 17 amino acids. Trimming took off 5 bases at V and 0 bases at J, with 17 bases between the two ends. CDR3 sequence: CASSPRSGLSSYNEQFF. The DNA for the CDR3 is TGTGCCAGCAGCCCCCGCAGCGGGCTAAGCTCCTACAATGAGCAGTTCTTC.

The V call is TRBV5-1, the J call TRBJ2-5; 13 nucleotides align to TRBD2. This CDR3 is built from 17 residues. Germline CDR1 and CDR2: SGHRS and YFSETQ. J gave up 5 bases and V 0 bases, and 7 bases lay outside the gene matches. CDR3 in amino acids: CASSLELAGGPGETQYF. The CDR3 DNA reads as TGCGCCAGCAGCTTGGAACTAGCGGGAGGGCCGGGGGAGACCCAGTACTTC.

The J gene is TRBJ2-7, the V gene TRBV27, with no clear D. This CDR3 region has 16 residues. Germline assignment: CDR1 MNHEY and CDR2 SMNVEV (reference sequence). V shed 4 bases and J shed 0 bases, with 16 bases lying between them. The CDR3 sequence is CASSSVGAESSYEQYF. CDR3 nucleotides: TGTGCCAGCAGTTCTGTCGGCGCGGAAAGCTCCTACGAGCAGTACTTC.

The J gene is TRBJ2-2, the V gene TRBV11-2; tentative D call: TRBD2 (6 bases). Germline values: CDR1 SGHAT, CDR2 FQNNGV. V lost 5 bases to trimming and J lost 6 bases, with 16 bases between them. CDR3 size: 15 residues. The CDR3 here is CASSPLARAPGELFF. As DNA, the CDR3 is TGTGCCAGCAGCCCTCTAGCGAGGGCACCCGGGGAGCTGTTTTTT. The complete variable domain, with remaining parts taken from reference TRBV11-2 and TRBJ2-2, reads EAGVAQSPRYKIIEKRQSVAFWCNPISGHATLYWYQQILGQGPKLLIQFQNNGVVDDSQLPKDRFSAERLKGVDSTLKIQPAKLEDSAVYLCASSPLARAPGELFFGEGSRLTVL.

The J gene is TRBJ2-7, the V gene TRBV10-3; 9 bases align to TRBD1. Germline CDR1 and CDR2: ENHRY and SYGVKD. CDR3 length equals 15 residues. Trimming cost V 1 base and J 7 bases; bases outside gene matches: 8. CDR3: CAISELDRGAGEQYF. The CDR3 DNA reads TGTGCCATCAGTGAGTTGGACAGGGGCGCCGGGGAGCAGTACTTC.